The following is a TCR beta chain sequence with its context. Its target is not known. Amplified material comprised TCR beta CDR3 regions derived from RNA transcripts. The authors performed first-round RT-PCR with HTBI primers and then a second-round multiplex PCR. In TCRdb, the multiplex PCR reads were re-called with MiXCR into one record per CDR3 protein. The table records about 660,000 distinct CDR3 sequences, about 38% of them present only once. This sample stems from a study of Graves' ophthalmopathy and Graves' hyperthyroidism. Study-level findings and limits: Blood was where most expanded thyroid clonotypes above 0.001 frequency also turned up. This model predicted ophthalmopathy progression (sensitivity roughly 71%, specificity around 72%).

Patients with other autoimmune diseases, uncontrolled infections, pregnancy or lactation were excluded. Diagnostic conclusions were grounded in clinical symptoms, serum thyroxine, TRAb, thyroid ultrasound and orbital computed tomography. Germline V gene data show CDR1 as SGHTA and CDR2 as FQGNSA. V gave up 8 bases and J gave up 5 bases, with 16 bases separating them. The CDR3 runs 13 residues. The chain joins TRBV7-2 to TRBJ2-7, with no clear D. Sequencing input: peripheral blood. The origin of this receptor is an adult man with Graves' ophthalmopathy. The CDR3 loop reads CASSPPASDEQYF. CDR3 DNA: TGTGCCAGCTCACCACCGGCGAGTGACGAGCAGTACTTC.